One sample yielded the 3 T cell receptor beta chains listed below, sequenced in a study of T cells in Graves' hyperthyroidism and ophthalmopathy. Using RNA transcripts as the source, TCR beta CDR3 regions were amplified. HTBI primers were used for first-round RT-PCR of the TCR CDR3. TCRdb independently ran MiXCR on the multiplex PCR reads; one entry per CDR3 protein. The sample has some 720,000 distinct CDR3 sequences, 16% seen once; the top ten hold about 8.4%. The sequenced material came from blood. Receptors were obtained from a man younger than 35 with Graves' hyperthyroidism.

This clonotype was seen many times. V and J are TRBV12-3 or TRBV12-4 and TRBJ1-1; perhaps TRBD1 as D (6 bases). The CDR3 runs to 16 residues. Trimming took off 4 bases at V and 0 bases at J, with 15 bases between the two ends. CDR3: CASSSGQQAMNTEAFF. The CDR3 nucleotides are TGTGCCAGCAGTTCGGGACAACAGGCCATGAACACTGAAGCTTTCTTT.

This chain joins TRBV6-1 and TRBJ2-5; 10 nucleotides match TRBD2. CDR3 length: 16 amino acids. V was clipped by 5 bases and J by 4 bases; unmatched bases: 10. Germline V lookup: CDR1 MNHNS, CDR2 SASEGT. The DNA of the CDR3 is TGTGCCAGCAGTCGCTCTTTAGCGGGAGGAACAGAGACCCAGTACTTC. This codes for CASSRSLAGGTETQYF.

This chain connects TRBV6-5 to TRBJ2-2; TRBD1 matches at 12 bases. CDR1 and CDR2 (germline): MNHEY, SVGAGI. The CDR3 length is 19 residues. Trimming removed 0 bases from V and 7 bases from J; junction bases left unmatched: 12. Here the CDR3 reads CASSYSILGTGGADGELFF. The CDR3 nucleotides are TGTGCCAGCAGTTACTCGATACTCGGGACAGGGGGCGCGGACGGGGAGCTGTTTTTT.